This TCR beta chain was profiled in a study of T cells after yellow fever vaccination. Turning to the study itself: Each low-cell-number fraction was prepared by means of SMART-Seq v4 Ultra Low Input. Overall study findings and caveats: Weaker overall was a secondary response that nonetheless peaked faster, on day 5 versus 15. Contamination of FACS-sorted repertoires by abundant clonotypes from the bulk population could occur.

Trimming left V 3 bases short and J 7 bases short, with 18 bases between. Germline CDR1 KGHSH, CDR2 LQKENI. The CDR3 runs to 16 residues. TCRdb called the 5' RACE reads again in MiXCR, with one record for every CDR3 protein. The sample has some 400,000 distinct CDR3 sequences, around 6.4% seen once. This clonotype occurred a few times. No antigen is known for it. The chain combines TRBV18 with TRBJ1-4, with D perhaps matching TRBD1 (5 bases). Here the sequenced sample was PBMCs, taken 5 days after the yellow fever booster vaccination. The TCR originated in a young man who received the YFV17D yellow fever vaccine. The CDR3 DNA reads TGTGCCAGCTCACCTTCGGAACCAGGGCTTGGTGAAAAACTGTTTTTT. Amino acid sequence: CASSPSEPGLGEKLFF.